These 10 T cell receptor beta chains were sequenced from one sample in a study of CD8+CD57+ T cells in acquired aplastic anemia. TCR beta VDJ and CDR3 were profiled, and genomic DNA was the template. TCRdb re-called the reads with MiXCR, one entry per CDR3 protein. The profile shows about 150,000 distinct CDR3 sequences, roughly 54% of them singletons. Patients selected for sequencing had displayed CD8+CD57+ cell expansion by flow cytometry. The sequencing input was sorted CD4+, CD8+, or CD8+CD57+ T cells (not recorded which) from PBMCs. The receptors were gathered from a human donor with aplastic anemia.

The CDR3 region is CSAGPTGGPEPQHF. Written as DNA, the CDR3 is TGCAGTGCTGGACCTACAGGGGGCCCGGAGCCCCAGCATTTT. This sequence joins TRBV20-1 and TRBJ1-5, with 9 bases matching TRBD1. V lost 5 bases, J lost 8 bases, and 10 bases stayed unmatched. The CDR3 is made up of 14 amino acids. Germline V gene sequence: CDR1 DFQATT, CDR2 SNEGSKA (reference sequence).

This clonotype was counted a single time. The CDR3 DNA reads TGTGCCAGCAGCTTTCTGACCGGGGAGCTGTTTTTT. This sequence encodes CASSFLTGELFF. The V call is TRBV5-6, the J call TRBJ2-2; D remains unclear. Trimming pared 2 bases from V and 5 bases from J, leaving 4 bases between. The CDR3 covers 12 residues. From germline, CDR1 is SGHDT and CDR2 YYEEEE.

Only a few counts were recorded for this clonotype. The rearrangement joins TRBV5-1 to TRBJ2-4; 7 bases map to TRBD2. CDR1 SGHRS and CDR2 YFSETQ come from the germline V gene. This CDR3 has 17 amino acids. V lost 3 bases to trimming and J lost 0 bases; unmatched junction nucleotides: 9. As DNA, the CDR3 is TGCGCCAGCAGCTCGCAAGCGGGGCCACTAGCCAAAAACATTCAGTACTTC. Its protein is CASSSQAGPLAKNIQYF. Complete variable domain (other parts from reference TRBV5-1 and TRBJ2-4): KAGVTQTPRYLIKTRGQQVTLSCSPISGHRSVSWYQQTPGQGLQFLFEYFSETQRNKGNFPGRFSGRQFSNSRSEMNVSTLELGDSALYLCASSSQAGPLAKNIQYFGAGTRLSVL.

J is TRBJ1-2 and V is TRBV25-1; the D gene is possibly TRBD1 (5 bases). The V and J ends lost 5 bases and 5 bases respectively, with 18 bases between them. The CDR3 sequence is 15 residues long. CDR1 and CDR2 from the germline V gene are MGHDK and SYGVNS. The CDR3 reads CASSFKTALGYGYTF. The CDR3, as DNA: TGTGCCAGCAGTTTTAAGACAGCCCTTGGGTATGGCTACACCTTC.

This clonotype was picked up many times. The chain has TRBV4-3 and TRBJ1-1; D unclear. The CDR3 sequence is 15 residues long. Germline loops: CDR1 LGHNA, CDR2 YSLEER. V lost 2 bases and J 4 bases, leaving 14 bases between the germline ends. CDR3 DNA: TGCGCCAGCAGCCAATCACGGACCCTCCTCACTGAAGCTTTCTTT. Translated: CASSQSRTLLTEAFF.

The rearrangement joins TRBV19 to TRBJ2-1, with D possibly matching TRBD1 (5 bases). From germline, CDR1 is LNHDA and CDR2 SQIVND (reference sequence). CDR3 length: 16 residues. V shed 6 bases and J shed 0 bases, with 15 bases lying between them. The CDR3, as DNA: TGTGCCAGTAGAGAACTGGGAAGGGGCTCCTACAATGAGCAGTTCTTC. The encoded protein is CASRELGRGSYNEQFF.

This chain joins TRBV10-3 and TRBJ2-7, with a tentative D call TRBD1 (5 bases). The V gene's germline CDR1 is ENHRY and CDR2 SYGVKD. CDR3 length: 14 residues. The V gene lost 4 bases and the J gene lost 0 bases, with 10 bases spanning the gap. The CDR3 nucleotides are TGTGCCATCAGTGGTTTTGACAGCTCCTACGAGCAGTACTTC. Translating it yields CAISGFDSSYEQYF.

This chain links TRBV2 with TRBJ2-7, with 7 bases matching TRBD2. Germline-derived CDR1 and CDR2 are SNHLY and FYNNEI. CDR3 length equals 12 residues. V trimming: 0 bases; J trimming: 7 bases; junction bases outside the gene matches: 0. CDR3 bases: TGTGCCAGCAGTGAAGCGGGGGGGGAGCAGTACTTC. This translates into CASSEAGGEQYF. Using reference TRBV2 and TRBJ2-7 for the parts outside the CDR3, the full variable domain is EPEVTQTPSHQVTQMGQEVILRCVPISNHLYFYWYRQILGQKVEFLVSFYNNEISEKSEIFDDQFSVERPDGSNFTLKIRSTKLEDSAMYFCASSEAGGEQYFGPGTRLTVT.

As DNA, the CDR3 is TGCGCCAGCAGTGAGTCAAGTACGCCTGGAAACACCATATATTTT. Amino acid sequence: CASSESSTPGNTIYF. This chain links TRBV10-2 with TRBJ1-3; D is ambiguous. The germline V gene has CDR1 WSHSY and CDR2 SAAADI. This CDR3 comprises 15 residues. V was cut by 0 bases and J by 2 bases, with 8 bases left in between.

Ten or more counts support this clonotype. The chain combines TRBV2 with TRBJ2-1; either TRBD1 or TRBD2 may fit D (5 bases each). Germline V gene lookup returns CDR1 SNHLY and CDR2 FYNNEI. The CDR3 covers 14 residues. Trimming stripped 1 base from V and 6 bases from J, with 10 bases between. The CDR3 protein is CASSEGQGANEQFF. CDR3 DNA sequence: TGTGCCAGCAGTGAAGGTCAGGGAGCCAATGAGCAGTTCTTC.